Following are 14 T cell receptor beta chains from one sample sequenced in a study of blood T cells in healthy people across ages. Combining a sample-barcoded 5' primer with a J-beta primer mix, a second PCR ran for roughly 7 to 12 cycles. MiXCR, applied by TCRdb to the 5' RACE reads, yields one record per CDR3 protein. The sample records some 1.5 million distinct CDR3 sequences, approximately 43% being singletons. Sequenced: blood. Receptor source: a woman between 18 and 29 years old in good health.

V is TRBV7-9 and J is TRBJ2-3; TRBD2 agrees at 8 bases. The germline gives CDR1 SEHNR, CDR2 FQNEAQ (reference sequence). After removal of 5 bases from V and 4 bases from J, the junction contained 11 bases not matched to a gene. This CDR3 is built from 16 residues. The DNA for the CDR3 is TGTGCCAGCAGCAGGAGAGCGGGAGTATCCCCAGATACGCAGTATTTT. Its translation: CASSRRAGVSPDTQYF.

The chain is built from TRBV4-3 and TRBJ1-6, with D possibly being TRBD1 (5 bases). The CDR3 length is 15 residues. The V and J ends lost 0 bases and 10 bases respectively, with 13 bases between them. CDR1 is LGHNA and CDR2 is YSLEER in the germline V gene. The CDR3 loop is CASSQDWRGSSPLHF. The CDR3 nucleotides are TGCGCCAGCAGCCAAGATTGGAGGGGTTCCTCACCCCTCCACTTT.

A few counts support this clonotype. The rearrangement uses TRBV7-3 and TRBJ2-7, with TRBD2 identical over 7 bases. Germline lookup yields CDR1 SGHTA and CDR2 FQGTGA. CDR3 length equals 13 residues. Unmatched junction bases numbered 5, after V lost 4 bases and J lost 5 bases. CDR3 in DNA: TGTGCCAGCAGCTCAGGACTAGGGAACGAGCAGTACTTC. Translating gives CASSSGLGNEQYF.

This chain joins TRBV20-1 and TRBJ2-1, with 8 bases aligning to TRBD2. CDR1 and CDR2 (germline): DFQATT, SNEGSKA (reference sequence). The CDR3 runs 16 residues. The V gene end was trimmed by 3 bases and the J gene end by 0 bases; junction bases not matched to a gene: 7. This CDR3 is CSASGLAHDSYNEQFF. In DNA form, the CDR3 reads TGCAGTGCTAGCGGACTAGCACACGACTCCTACAATGAGCAGTTCTTC.

This clonotype was seen repeatedly, ten times or more. The chain couples TRBV7-2 to TRBJ1-2; D unresolved. This CDR3 region has 13 residues. Germline CDR1 SGHTA, CDR2 FQGNSA. V gave up 6 bases and J gave up 2 bases, with 10 bases separating them. The CDR3 loop is CASRPGSNYGYTF. Written as DNA, the CDR3 is TGTGCCAGCAGACCCGGCAGCAACTATGGCTACACCTTC.

As DNA, the CDR3 is TGCAGTGCTCCTACAGGGGGATGTTTTGGCTCCTATGGCTACACCTTC. Its translation is CSAPTGGCFGSYGYTF. The gene calls are TRBV20-1 and TRBJ1-2; 8 positions match TRBD1. The V segment lost 5 bases and the J segment 4 bases; nucleotides outside the gene matches: 15. The CDR3 is made up of 16 amino acids. The germline V gene has CDR1 DFQATT and CDR2 SNEGSKA (reference sequence).

The V and J genes are TRBV9 and TRBJ2-1; D gene uncertain. Per germline, CDR1 SGDLS and CDR2 YYNGEE. CDR3 length: 13 amino acids. V was cut by 4 bases and J by 9 bases, with 14 bases left in between. CDR3 DNA: TGTGCCAGCAGCCGGCCACCGGGTCTTGAGCAGTTCTTC. This codes for CASSRPPGLEQFF.

This clonotype appeared many times. The J gene is TRBJ2-1, the V gene TRBV11-2; no clear D gene. The germline V gene has CDR1 SGHAT and CDR2 FQNNGV. Trimming shortened V by 5 bases and J by 7 bases, and 6 bases separated the two germline ends. The CDR3 runs 11 residues. This CDR3 is CASSPWNEQFF. In DNA, the CDR3 is TGTGCCAGCAGCCCGTGGAATGAGCAGTTCTTC.

The rearrangement links TRBV6-2 or TRBV6-3 to TRBJ2-1; TRBD2 agrees at 7 bases. The tail of the sequence fits TRBJ2-7 better, so the J call may be wrong. Looked up from germline, CDR1 is MNHEY and CDR2 is SVGEGT. The CDR3 is made up of 14 amino acids. The CDR3 is CASSNGLGYNEQYF. As DNA, the CDR3 is TGTGCCAGCAGTAACGGACTAGGGTACAATGAGCAGTACTTC.

V and J are TRBV7-2 and TRBJ2-7; possibly TRBD1 or TRBD2 for D (6 bases each). CDR3 length: 16 amino acids. Trimming left V 4 bases short and J 2 bases short, with 18 bases between. Looked up from germline, CDR1 is SGHTA and CDR2 is FQGNSA. The CDR3 DNA reads TGTGCCAGCAGCTACAAGGGGGGCAGGCCCACCTACGAGCAGTACTTC. This sequence encodes CASSYKGGRPTYEQYF.

The chain combines TRBV11-3 with TRBJ2-3, with unresolved D. V was clipped by 3 bases and J by 6 bases, with 13 bases between them. Germline CDR1 SGHNT, CDR2 YENEEA. The CDR3 extends over 14 amino acids. The DNA of the CDR3 is TGTGCCAGCAGCTTCGGCGGAAAGGAGGATACGCAGTATTTT. This codes for CASSFGGKEDTQYF. The variable domain in full, completed from reference TRBV11-3 and TRBJ2-3, reads EAGVVQSPRYKIIEKKQPVAFWCNPISGHNTLYWYLQNLGQGPELLIRYENEEAVDDSQLPKDRFSAERLKGVDSTLKIQPAELGDSAVYLCASSFGGKEDTQYFGPGTRLTVL.

V gene TRBV5-1 combines with J gene TRBJ2-5; perhaps D is TRBD1 or TRBD2 (6 bases each). The J call may be faulty, since TRBJ2-7 better matches the DNA end. The CDR3 is 18 amino acids. Per germline, CDR1 SGHRS and CDR2 YFSETQ. The CDR3 here is CASSLGWAIAGEDTEQYF. Written as DNA, the CDR3 is TGCGCCAGCAGCTTGGGGTGGGCCATCGCAGGGGAGGATACCGAGCAGTACTTC.

The chain couples TRBV12-5 to TRBJ1-2; D is uncertain. This CDR3 contains 13 residues. V was trimmed by 4 bases and J by 4 bases, leaving 10 bases between them. Germline CDR1 is LGHNT and CDR2 is FRNRAP. The CDR3 sequence: CASGWEGFYGYTF. CDR3 bases: TGTGCTAGTGGTTGGGAAGGCTTCTATGGCTACACCTTC.

The chain carries TRBV11-1 and TRBJ2-3; D not resolved. V was trimmed by 6 bases and J by 6 bases, leaving 19 bases between them. CDR1 and CDR2 (germline): SGHAT, FQDESV (reference sequence). This CDR3 spans 15 amino acids. The CDR3 sequence: CASRTITTPTDTQYF. As DNA, the CDR3 is TGTGCCAGCAGAACCATAACGACGCCGACGGATACGCAGTATTTT.